These 27 T cell receptor beta chains originate from one sample sequenced in a study of OX40 agonist ivuxolimab in advanced cancers. Repertoires were generated with immunoSEQ multiplex PCR, while TCRdb's copy carries only in-frame clones and drops some. The sample records some 35,000 clones, around four fifths being singletons. The input for sequencing was CD4+ or CD8+ T cells sorted from blood, taken in a trial of the OX40 agonist ivuxolimab. The receptors here all came from an adult with an advanced solid tumor such as melanoma, head and neck, liver or kidney cancer.

The rearrangement links TRBV19 to TRBJ1-1; TRBD1 aligns across 7 bases. The CDR3 is 15 residues long. Germline values: CDR1 LNHDA, CDR2 SQIVND (reference sequence). Germline trimming cut 3 bases from V and 0 bases from J; bases unmatched to any gene: 4. Here the CDR3 DNA reads TGTGCCAGTAGTATTGGGGGACAGATGAACACTGAAGCTTTCTTT. Encoded protein: CASSIGGQMNTEAFF.

The chain links TRBV9 to TRBJ2-7; the match to TRBD2 covers 7 bases. This CDR3 is built from 14 residues. V was clipped by 0 bases and J by 6 bases; unmatched bases: 6. Germline CDR1 reads SGDLS; CDR2 reads YYNGEE. CDR3 region: CASSVEAGLREQYF. The CDR3 nucleotides are TGTGCCAGCAGCGTAGAAGCGGGACTTCGCGAGCAGTACTTC.

This chain connects TRBV20-1 to TRBJ2-1, with D possibly TRBD2 on 5 matching bases. This CDR3 comprises 11 residues. Germline V gene data show CDR1 as DFQATT and CDR2 as SNEGSKA (reference sequence). Trimming took off 0 bases at V and 9 bases at J, with 6 bases between the two ends. For the CDR3, the DNA is TGCAGTGCTAGAGAGGACTCTGAGCAGTTCTTC. Its translation is CSAREDSEQFF.

This clone has only a few counts. This chain links TRBV11-1 with TRBJ2-7; D might be TRBD1 (6 bases). The CDR3 is made up of 14 amino acids. Trimming left V 4 bases short and J 3 bases short, with 13 bases between. CDR1 and CDR2 (germline): SGHAT, FQDESV (reference sequence). The CDR3 loop reads CASSSRGNYYEQYF. The CDR3 DNA reads as TGTGCCAGCAGCTCGAGGGGGAATTACTACGAGCAGTACTTC.

Concerning this clone itself: Additional DNA sequences in this sample encode the identical CDR3. The rearrangement joins TRBV7-2 to TRBJ2-7, with TRBD2 matching 10 bases. CDR3 length equals 13 residues. CDR1 and CDR2 from the germline V gene are SGHTA and FQGNSA. With 5 bases clipped from V and 4 bases from J, the junction kept 2 bases outside the gene matches. Written as DNA, the CDR3 is TGTGCCAGCAGCCGGACTAGCGGATACGAGCAGTACTTC. Residues: CASSRTSGYEQYF.

This clone was recorded once. The V call is TRBV6-5, the J call TRBJ2-7, with 9 bases matching TRBD1. Germline V lookup: CDR1 MNHEY, CDR2 SVGAGI. V gave up 3 bases and J gave up 6 bases; unmatched junction bases: 9. The CDR3 totals 15 residues. The CDR3 nucleotides read TGTGCCAGCAGTTATACTTTGGACAGGGGCTCCGAGCAGTACTTC. Its translation: CASSYTLDRGSEQYF.

V and J are TRBV5-8 and TRBJ1-1; TRBD1 agrees at 7 bases. The CDR3 has 12 amino acids. Germline loops: CDR1 SGHTS, CDR2 YDEGEE. Trimming cost V 3 bases and J 10 bases; bases outside gene matches: 6. This CDR3 is CASSSPGQRAFF. CDR3 DNA sequence: TGTGCCAGCAGCTCTCCGGGACAGAGAGCTTTCTTT.

This rearrangement joins TRBV19 to TRBJ2-5, with 10 positions matching TRBD2. The V and J ends lost 2 bases and 5 bases, in that order; junction bases with no gene match: 5. The germline V gene has CDR1 LNHDA and CDR2 SQIVND (reference sequence). The CDR3 loop spans 15 amino acids. CDR3 nucleotide sequence: TGTGCCAGTAGTATACGGAGCGGGAGGGGGGAGACCCAGTACTTC. This sequence encodes CASSIRSGRGETQYF.

The rearrangement links TRBV6-1 to TRBJ1-6, with no clear D. V dropped 3 bases and J dropped 7 bases, with 7 bases sitting between them. In germline, CDR1 is MNHNS, CDR2 SASEGT. This CDR3 is built from 13 residues. The CDR3, as DNA: TGTGCCAGCAGTGAGGGAGGAAATTCACCCCTCCACTTT. Protein sequence: CASSEGGNSPLHF.

The chain carries TRBV29-1 and TRBJ1-1; 7 nucleotides align to TRBD1. This CDR3 contains 15 residues. V trimming: 6 bases; J trimming: 3 bases; junction bases outside the gene matches: 13. Per the germline V gene, CDR1 is SQVTM and CDR2 is ANQGSEA. DNA for the CDR3: TGCAGCGTAGAGTCCGCCAGGGGGGGAGACACTGAAGCTTTCTTT. Its translation: CSVESARGGDTEAFF.

The DNA of the CDR3 is TGCAGCGTAGGCAGAGGACAGCAAGAGACCCAGTACTTC. Its translation: CSVGRGQQETQYF. The gene calls are TRBV29-1 and TRBJ2-5, with a weak D call TRBD1 (6 bases). The CDR3 covers 13 residues. With 6 bases removed from V and 2 bases from J, the gap between germline ends came to 13 bases. CDR1 is SQVTM, CDR2 ANQGSEA, per germline.

The V gene is TRBV10-3, the J gene TRBJ1-1; unclear D gene. Trimming stripped 7 bases from V and 2 bases from J, with 8 bases between. The germline V gene has CDR1 ENHRY and CDR2 SYGVKD. This CDR3 is built from 12 residues. In DNA form, the CDR3 reads TGTGCCATCAAGCACAGAAACACTGAAGCTTTCTTT. Protein sequence: CAIKHRNTEAFF.

V usage is TRBV5-1 and J usage is TRBJ1-1; D gene uncertain. In germline, CDR1 is SGHRS, CDR2 YFSETQ. This CDR3 spans 13 amino acids. V gave up 4 bases and J gave up 5 bases, with 12 bases separating them. CDR3 sequence: CASSPDMGTEAFF. DNA of the CDR3: TGCGCCAGCAGCCCGGATATGGGTACTGAAGCTTTCTTT.

The chain uses TRBV27 and TRBJ2-4; the D is unclear. CDR3 size: 15 residues. V was clipped by 3 bases and J by 4 bases, with 13 bases between them. In germline, CDR1 is MNHEY, CDR2 SMNVEV (reference sequence). The CDR3, as DNA: TGTGCCAGCAGTTTTAGGCAGGAAGCAAAAAACATTCAGTACTTC. Amino acids: CASSFRQEAKNIQYF.

This clone was seen just once. The chain recombines TRBV2 with TRBJ2-5; D may be TRBD1 or TRBD2 (5 bases each). Near its end, the DNA agrees better with TRBJ2-7, so the J call may be wrong. The CDR3 sequence is 13 residues long. CDR1 is SNHLY and CDR2 is FYNNEI in the germline V gene. CDR3 region: CASSRDGLYEQYF. CDR3 DNA sequence: TGTGCCAGCAGCAGGGACGGTCTCTACGAGCAGTACTTC.

Details on this clone: This sample also contains other DNA sequences that code for the same CDR3. V and J are TRBV6-6 and TRBJ1-5; 10 nucleotides match TRBD1. The CDR3 is made up of 16 amino acids. V lost 0 bases to trimming and J lost 1 base; unmatched junction nucleotides: 0. Germline CDR1 and CDR2: MNHNY and SVGAGI (reference sequence). The CDR3 reads CASSYSDRGSNQPQHF. CDR3 in DNA: TGTGCCAGCAGTTACTCGGACAGGGGGAGCAATCAGCCCCAGCATTTT.

The genes are TRBV5-6 and TRBJ1-1, with D perhaps TRBD1 (5 bases). Germline V gene lookup returns CDR1 SGHDT and CDR2 YYEEEE. The length of the CDR3 is 15 residues. Trimming removed 3 bases at V and 1 base at J, with 13 bases between. The DNA for the CDR3 is TGTGCCAGCAGCTCCCTCGACAGTACGAACACTGAAGCTTTCTTT. Protein product: CASSSLDSTNTEAFF.

This clone appeared a few times. This chain links TRBV30 with TRBJ1-1; D is uncertain. The CDR3 has 12 amino acids. The germline V gene encodes CDR1 GTSNPN and CDR2 SVGIG (reference sequence). V gave up 2 bases and J gave up 3 bases, with 7 bases separating them. The CDR3 DNA reads TGTGCCTGGAGTTTTGGGTACACTGAAGCTTTCTTT. It encodes CAWSFGYTEAFF.

This clone was counted once. V gene TRBV7-9 combines with J gene TRBJ2-7; weak D call: TRBD2 (6 bases). Germline V gene sequence: CDR1 SEHNR, CDR2 FQNEAQ (reference sequence). Deletions cut 1 base from V and 4 bases from J, with 11 bases between. The length of the CDR3 is 14 residues. The CDR3 nucleotides are TGTGCCAGCAGCTTAGGCGGGGAGGAATACGAGCAGTACTTC. It is translated as CASSLGGEEYEQYF.

V gene TRBV4-2 combines with J gene TRBJ2-1; TRBD2 agrees at 10 bases. Germline V gene sequence: CDR1 LGHNA, CDR2 YNFKEQ. V trimming: 5 bases; J trimming: 4 bases; junction bases outside the gene matches: 5. This CDR3 is 15 amino acids long. The CDR3 region is CASSASGRAYNEQFF. The CDR3 coding sequence is TGTGCCAGCAGCGCAAGCGGGAGGGCTTACAATGAGCAGTTCTTC.

This sequence joins TRBV5-1 and TRBJ1-6, with a weak D call TRBD1 (5 bases). The germline V and J ends were trimmed by 0 bases and 8 bases, with 12 bases remaining between them. Germline CDR1 reads SGHRS; CDR2 reads YFSETQ. There are 15 residues in the CDR3. The CDR3 DNA is TGCGCCAGCAGCTTGGGCTCAGGGAAAGATTCACCCCTCCACTTT. It yields the protein CASSLGSGKDSPLHF.

This clone was counted a few times. The chain couples TRBV5-5 to TRBJ1-5; D may be TRBD1 (6 bases). Germline V gene sequence: CDR1 SGHKS, CDR2 YYEKEE (reference sequence). This CDR3 contains 15 residues. Trimming stripped 5 bases from V and 0 bases from J, with 12 bases between. This CDR3 is CASSIQGYSNQPQHF. The CDR3, as DNA: TGTGCCAGCAGTATACAGGGTTATAGCAATCAGCCCCAGCATTTT. The full variable domain, in which reference TRBV5-5 and TRBJ1-5 provide the parts outside the CDR3, is DAGVTQSPTHLIKTRGQQVTLRCSPISGHKSVSWYQQVLGQGPQFIFQYYEKEERGRGNFPDRFSARQFPNYSSELNVNALLLGDSALYLCASSIQGYSNQPQHFGDGTRLSIL.

The gene calls are TRBV9 and TRBJ2-3; D possibly uses TRBD1 or TRBD2 (6 bases each). V was shortened by 3 bases and J by 6 bases, with 20 bases between the two germline ends. This CDR3 region has 16 residues. CDR1 SGDLS and CDR2 YYNGEE come from the germline V gene. The chain's CDR3 is CASSAVGVGGTDTQYF. The CDR3 bases are TGTGCCAGCAGCGCAGTCGGGGTAGGGGGGACGGATACGCAGTATTTT.

The chain recombines TRBV7-3 with TRBJ2-2; 8 bases align to TRBD2. The CDR3 consists of 15 residues. The junction had 4 bases not matched to a gene; V was cut back by 5 bases and J by 2 bases. Germline CDR1 reads SGHTA; CDR2 reads FQGTGA. CDR3 sequence (DNA): TGTGCCAGCAGCCCAAGCGGGGGAAACACCGGGGAGCTGTTTTTT. It specifies CASSPSGGNTGELFF.

The chain is built from TRBV5-1 and TRBJ1-3; TRBD1 matches 8 bases. This CDR3 comprises 17 residues. The trim removed 4 bases at V and 0 bases at J, leaving 9 bases unmatched. Germline assignment: CDR1 SGHRS and CDR2 YFSETQ. CDR3 nucleotides: TGCGCCAGCAGCCTGGACGGACAGGGAATCTCTGGAAACACCATATATTTT. The encoded protein is CASSLDGQGISGNTIYF.

The chain links TRBV19 to TRBJ2-2, with 11 bases that match TRBD1. The CDR3 covers 19 residues. Per germline, CDR1 LNHDA and CDR2 SQIVND (reference sequence). V lost 6 bases to trimming and J lost 1 base; unmatched junction nucleotides: 13. This CDR3 reads CASSLRTGGTNLNTGELFF. The CDR3 bases are TGTGCCAGTAGCTTAAGGACAGGGGGCACGAACCTGAACACCGGGGAGCTGTTTTTT.

A few counts support this clone. The rearrangement joins TRBV18 to TRBJ1-3; D not certain. With 2 bases removed from V and 0 bases from J, the gap between germline ends came to 5 bases. The CDR3 has 14 amino acids. From germline, CDR1 is KGHSH and CDR2 LQKENI. As DNA, the CDR3 is TGTGCCAGCTCACCATTCGACTCTGGAAACACCATATATTTT. Translating it yields CASSPFDSGNTIYF. Full variable domain (rest looked up from reference TRBV18 and TRBJ1-3): NAGVMQNPRHLVRRRGQEARLRCSPMKGHSHVYWYRQLPEEGLKFMVYLQKENIIDESGMPKERFSAEFPKEGPSILRIQQVVRGDSAAYFCASSPFDSGNTIYFGEGSWLTVV.